The rows below give T cell receptor beta chains drawn from one sample of a study of blood T cell repertoires in COVID-19. Using immunoSEQ multiplex PCR, the repertoire was profiled, and TCRdb retains in-frame clones only, with some absent. The sample has about 310,000 clones; roughly 86% are singletons. The source material was peripheral blood. The receptors originated from a man between 65 and 80 years old with acute or convalescent COVID-19. CDR3s include the opening cysteine and the closing phenylalanine or tryptophan. The D gene is left open where the match is weak. Clone size appears in some rows only: once, few, many, or a class for an expanded clone.

TRBV5-1	-	TRBJ1-6	-	TGCGCCAGCAGCTTGGCAGGGTCCTATAATTCACCCCTCCACTTT	CASSLAGSYNSPLHF
TRBV29-1	-	TRBJ1-2	-	TGCAGCGTGGACAGTGACAACTATGGCTACACCTTC	CSVDSDNYGYTF
TRBV18	-	TRBJ2-5	-	TGTGCCAGCTCACCAGGTGCGGCAAAAGAGACCCAGTACTTC	CASSPGAAKETQYF
TRBV4-1	-	TRBJ1-6	TRBD1	TGCGCCAGCAGCCAAGATCCAGGGACAGGGACTTATAATTCACCCCTCCACTTT	CASSQDPGTGTYNSPLHF
TRBV11-3	-	TRBJ2-7	TRBD2	TGTGCCAGCAGCCGGCTGGGGGGGGAAGCCTACGAGCAGTACTTC	CASSRLGGEAYEQYF
TRBV19	few	TRBJ2-2	-	TGTGCCAGTAGTATAGGTCAGGTGAACACCGGGGAGCTGTTTTTT	CASSIGQVNTGELFF
TRBV3-1/TRBV3-2	-	TRBJ1-1	-	TGTGCCAGCAGCCTGGGACTTGAGAACACTGAAGCTTTCTTT	CASSLGLENTEAFF
TRBV6-5	-	TRBJ2-6	-	TGTGCCAGCCGTTTAAAATCTGGGGCCAACGTCCTGACTTTC	CASRLKSGANVLTF
TRBV15	-	TRBJ2-2	TRBD1	TGTGCCACCAGCAGGTCAATTAGGGGGCCGAACACCGGGGAGCTGTTTTTT	CATSRSIRGPNTGELFF
TRBV28	-	TRBJ2-7	-	TGTGCCAGCAGTTTAAGACAGGCGTTCGGCGAGCAGTACTTC	CASSLRQAFGEQYF
TRBV9	-	TRBJ1-1	TRBD1	TGTGCCAGCAGCCCCCGACAGGGGGCGAACACTGAAGCTTTCTTT	CASSPRQGANTEAFF
TRBV7-2	-	TRBJ2-7	TRBD1	TGTGCCAGCAGCCTTAACTCGGGACAGCCCTCCTACGAGCAGTACTTC	CASSLNSGQPSYEQYF
TRBV5-5	-	TRBJ1-2	-	TGTGCCAGCAGCTTCAGGGTAGAATATGGCTACACCTTC	CASSFRVEYGYTF
TRBV7-2	once	TRBJ2-1	TRBD1	TGTGCCAGCAGCTATAGGACAGGGGGCTACAATGAGCAGTTCTTC	CASSYRTGGYNEQFF
TRBV2	-	TRBJ1-3	-	TGTGCCAGCAGTGAAGCGCAGGGGTACGGAAACACCATATATTTT	CASSEAQGYGNTIYF
TRBV29-1	-	TRBJ2-3	-	TGCAGCGTTGGGCAGGGGCTTGCTACAGATACGCAGTATTTT	CSVGQGLATDTQYF
TRBV19	-	TRBJ2-3	-	TGTGCCAGTAGTATAGTAGTCTCTACAGATACGCAGTATTTT	CASSIVVSTDTQYF
TRBV29-1	-	TRBJ1-2	TRBD1	TGCAGCGTTGAAGGCAGGGGGGCTAACTATGGCTACACCTTC	CSVEGRGANYGYTF
TRBV9	-	TRBJ1-3	-	TGTGCCAGCAGCCGCGCGGGCACCAACTCTGGAAACACCATATATTTT	CASSRAGTNSGNTIYF
TRBV11-2	-	TRBJ1-4	-	TGTGCCAGCAGCTCTATAAGGGGTTATGAAAAACTGTTTTTT	CASSSIRGYEKLFF
TRBV11-2	-	TRBJ1-2	-	TGTGCCAGCAGTTATTCGGGAGACTATGGCTACACCTTC	CASSYSGDYGYTF
TRBV7-9	-	TRBJ2-1	-	TGTGCCAGCAGCTTAGAAGGCGGGGCGTTCTTC	CASSLEGGAFF
TRBV4-3	-	TRBJ1-6	-	TGCGCCAGCAGCCAAGGTGCCAGGGTTGATTCACCCCTCCACTTT	CASSQGARVDSPLHF
TRBV19	-	TRBJ2-3	-	TGTGCCAGTAGTATAGGGGAGGTTGGGACAGATACGCAGTATTTT	CASSIGEVGTDTQYF
TRBV10-3	-	TRBJ2-7	-	TGTGCCATCAGTGAGGCGGGAAGTACCTACGAGCAGTACTTC	CAISEAGSTYEQYF
TRBV5-6	-	TRBJ2-7	TRBD1	TGTGCCAGCAGCCAGATCACAGGGGAGAGCTCCTACGAGCAGTACTTC	CASSQITGESSYEQYF
TRBV25-1	-	TRBJ1-2	-	TGTGCCAGCAGTGGCCCGTCGGGTAACTATGGCTACACCTTC	CASSGPSGNYGYTF
TRBV7-2	-	TRBJ2-3	TRBD2	TGTGCCAGCAGCTCCGGACTAGCGGGAGGGTCTGATACGCAGTATTTT	CASSSGLAGGSDTQYF
TRBV5-1	-	TRBJ1-4	TRBD1	TGCGCCAGCAGCCGCACGGGACAGGGAGAAAATGAAAAACTGTTTTTT	CASSRTGQGENEKLFF
TRBV2	-	TRBJ2-7	TRBD2	TGTGCCAGCAGCTCAGCGGGAGACGCCTACGAGCAGTACTTC	CASSSAGDAYEQYF
TRBV9	-	TRBJ2-3	-	TGTGCCAGCAGCGTAGGACAGCATACAGATACGCAGTATTTT	CASSVGQHTDTQYF
TRBV7-2	-	TRBJ1-5	TRBD1	TGTGCCAGCAGCCAGACAGGGGGAATTAGCAATCAGCCCCAGCATTTT	CASSQTGGISNQPQHF
TRBV4-3	once	TRBJ1-4	TRBD1	TGCGCCAGCAGCCAATCGGGACAGGGGGCGTTGGTAACTAATGAAAAACTGTTTTTT	CASSQSGQGALVTNEKLFF
TRBV4-2	-	TRBJ1-1	TRBD1	TGTGCCAGCAGCCAAGAACCCGGGACAGTTGAAGCTTTCTTT	CASSQEPGTVEAFF
TRBV14	-	TRBJ1-2	-	TGTGCCAGCAGCCCCGTCCAGGGGTGGAACTATGGCTACACCTTC	CASSPVQGWNYGYTF
TRBV12-3/TRBV12-4	-	TRBJ2-2	-	TGTGCCAGTAAAATATCCACCGGGGAGCTGTTTTTT	CASKISTGELFF
TRBV27	-	TRBJ2-3	TRBD2	TGTGCCAGCAGTTTGGATCCCCGGACTAGCGGGGGCACAGATACGCAGTATTTT	CASSLDPRTSGGTDTQYF
TRBV3-1/TRBV3-2	-	TRBJ1-6	-	TGTGCCAGCAGCCAGGGCCGGTTAAATTCACCCCTCCACTTT	CASSQGRLNSPLHF